The 30 T cell receptor beta chains presented below share a single source sample, sequenced in a study of T cell repertoires in cytomegalovirus infection. TCRdb recomputed calls from the reads with MiXCR, one row per CDR3 protein. There are around 440,000 distinct CDR3 sequences in the sample; around 10% occur only once, and 10% to 13% lies in the top ten. The sample consisted of PBMCs. The receptors originated from a human donor in good health (CMV status not recorded). Some clones in this sample may be carry-over from other donors' samples.

The CDR3 bases are TGTGCCACCTCCAGGGCCGTCATTTATAATTCACCCCTCCACTTT. Protein product: CATSRAVIYNSPLHF. The V gene is TRBV28, the J gene TRBJ1-6; maybe TRBD1 (5 bases). With 10 bases removed from V and 4 bases from J, the gap between germline ends came to 17 bases. The CDR3 contains 15 residues. Germline-derived CDR1 and CDR2 are MDHEN and SYDVKM.

Of note for this clonotype: A clone one base away is much larger, so this may be a read error. This CDR3 is CASRGTGLEAQFF. In DNA, the CDR3 is TGTGCCAGCAGGGGAACAGGGCTAGAGGCGCAGTTCTTC. V is TRBV2 and J is TRBJ2-1, with D possibly matching TRBD1 (6 bases). Germline-derived CDR1 and CDR2 are SNHLY and FYNNEI. The CDR3 covers 13 residues. V lost 6 bases, J lost 12 bases, and 18 bases lay in between. Full variable domain (remainder filled in from reference TRBV2 and TRBJ2-1): EPEVTQTPSHQVTQMGQEVILRCVPISNHLYFYWYRQILGQKVEFLVSFYNNEISEKSEIFDDQFSVERPDGSNFTLKIRSTKLEDSAMYFCASRGTGLEAQFFGPGTRLTVL.

This chain uses TRBV5-1 with TRBJ2-2; 8 bases are shared with TRBD1. Germline V lookup: CDR1 SGHRS, CDR2 YFSETQ. The CDR3 has 15 residues. The V segment lost 3 bases and the J segment 6 bases; nucleotides outside the gene matches: 7. The CDR3 DNA follows: TGCGCCAGCAGCTCCCTGAACAGGGGGGCCGGGGAGCTGTTTTTT. Translating it yields CASSSLNRGAGELFF.

This clonotype was detected ten times or more. This chain joins TRBV2 and TRBJ2-7; D possibly corresponds to TRBD1 (6 bases). The CDR3 has 15 residues. Trimming took off 0 bases at V and 6 bases at J, with 15 bases between the two ends. Germline CDR1 and CDR2: SNHLY and FYNNEI. In nucleotides, the CDR3 is TGTGCCAGCAGTGAAGCCTCTCGAGGGGGTCCCGAGCAGTACTTC. It codes for CASSEASRGGPEQYF.

This clonotype was picked up many times. The DNA for the CDR3 is TGTGCCAGCAGAAGGGACAGATCCTTAACTAATGAAAAACTGTTTTTT. It encodes CASRRDRSLTNEKLFF. The rearrangement joins TRBV6-2 or TRBV6-3 to TRBJ1-4; 7 bases are a match to TRBD1. Trimming took 6 bases from V and 1 from J; bases not matched to a gene: 8. The germline V gene has CDR1 MNHEY and CDR2 SVGEGT. This CDR3 contains 16 residues.

The chain combines TRBV20-1 with TRBJ1-1, with D hard to call. The V and J ends lost 6 bases and 0 bases respectively, with 14 bases between them. Germline values: CDR1 DFQATT, CDR2 SNEGSKA (reference sequence). This CDR3 region has 14 residues. The CDR3 protein is CSAWTADMNTEAFF. The CDR3 region has the DNA TGCAGTGCCTGGACGGCCGACATGAACACTGAAGCTTTCTTT.

This clonotype has at least ten counts. The chain is built from TRBV6-1 and TRBJ2-2; tentative D call: TRBD1 (6 bases). The CDR3 loop spans 14 amino acids. V lost 6 bases to trimming and J lost 5 bases, with 13 bases between them. CDR1 and CDR2 (germline): MNHNS, SASEGT. The CDR3 DNA reads as TGTGCCAGCAGCGGGACAAGGTGGACCGGGGAGCTGTTTTTT. This gives the protein CASSGTRWTGELFF.

In this sample, this clonotype turned up many times. V is TRBV28 and J is TRBJ2-1, with D hard to call. CDR3 size: 13 residues. With 6 bases removed from V and 4 bases from J, the gap between germline ends came to 10 bases. Germline CDR1 and CDR2: MDHEN and SYDVKM. This chain's CDR3 is CASSFLGYNEQFF. CDR3 coding DNA: TGTGCCAGCAGCTTTCTTGGATACAATGAGCAGTTCTTC.

The sample holds many counts of this clonotype. The rearrangement links TRBV19 to TRBJ1-1; TRBD1 agrees at 8 bases. Germline V CDR1 and CDR2: LNHDA, SQIVND (reference sequence). The CDR3 is made up of 17 amino acids. Germline trimming cut 6 bases from V and 6 bases from J; bases unmatched to any gene: 18. Written as DNA, the CDR3 is TGTGCCAGTAGAACCGGACAGGGATCTTTTCGAAGGGCTGAAGCTTTCTTT. Amino acids: CASRTGQGSFRRAEAFF.

This clonotype has ten or more counts. This chain joins TRBV7-9 and TRBJ2-1, with TRBD1 matching 9 bases. CDR3 length: 14 residues. CDR1 SEHNR and CDR2 FQNEAQ come from the germline V gene (reference sequence). The V segment lost 5 bases and the J segment 8 bases; nucleotides outside the gene matches: 7. The CDR3 loop reads CASSHRDRVHEQFF. The CDR3 region has the DNA TGTGCCAGCAGCCACCGGGACAGGGTCCATGAGCAGTTCTTC. The full variable domain, its missing parts supplied by reference TRBV7-9 and TRBJ2-1, is DTGVSQNPRHKITKRGQNVTFRCDPISEHNRLYWYRQTLGQGPEFLTYFQNEAQLEKSRLLSDRFSAERPKGSFSTLEIQRTEQGDSAMYLCASSHRDRVHEQFFGPGTRLTVL.

This clonotype was detected ten times or more. The chain recombines TRBV7-3 with TRBJ2-1; D might be TRBD2 (5 bases). V dropped 5 bases and J dropped 4 bases, with 15 bases sitting between them. There are 15 residues in the CDR3. Germline-derived CDR1 and CDR2 are SGHTA and FQGTGA. The DNA of the CDR3 is TGTGCCAGCAGCCGTACGGGATCTCCTTACAATGAGCAGTTCTTC. It yields the protein CASSRTGSPYNEQFF.

This clonotype was picked up many times. The chain combines TRBV12-3 or TRBV12-4 with TRBJ1-5; D not certain. The CDR3 loop spans 16 amino acids. The ends were cut back, 6 bases at V and 3 bases at J, with 18 bases in the middle. The DNA for the CDR3 is TGTGCCAGCAGCCGTAGGCGGGGTATAAACAATCAGCCCCAGCATTTT. Its translation: CASSRRRGINNQPQHF.

This clonotype showed up many times. The chain recombines TRBV7-8 with TRBJ2-7; TRBD1 aligns across 8 bases. This CDR3 has 14 amino acids. The V segment lost 5 bases and the J segment 5 bases; nucleotides outside the gene matches: 8. Germline V gene sequence: CDR1 SGHVS, CDR2 FQNEAQ. CDR3: CASSRGQGLNEQYF. The CDR3 DNA follows: TGTGCCAGCAGCCGAGGACAGGGATTGAACGAGCAGTACTTC.

This rearrangement joins TRBV6-6 to TRBJ1-4; unclear D gene. Germline values: CDR1 MNHNY, CDR2 SVGAGI (reference sequence). The V end was cut by 6 bases, the J end by 7 bases, with 18 bases between. The CDR3 extends over 15 amino acids. In DNA, the CDR3 is TGTGCCAGCAGCCCCGGGGTCGGGGTTTCTGAAAAACTGTTTTTT. Its translation: CASSPGVGVSEKLFF.

On this clonotype: Given a much more abundant clone one base away, this may be a read error. This sequence joins TRBV7-3 and TRBJ1-6; D gene unclear. Per germline, CDR1 SGHTA and CDR2 FQGTGA. V lost 3 bases, J lost 10 bases, and 13 bases lay in between. The length of the CDR3 is 14 residues. CDR3 loop: CASSLSRTGSPLHF. Here the CDR3 DNA reads TGTGCCAGCAGCTTGAGCAGGACGGGGTCACCCCTCCACTTT.

The rearrangement links TRBV19 to TRBJ1-5, with a possible D match to TRBD1 (5 bases). Germline V gene sequence: CDR1 LNHDA, CDR2 SQIVND (reference sequence). The V and J ends lost 6 bases and 2 bases respectively, with 17 bases between them. The CDR3 has 16 amino acids. The CDR3 sequence: CASSARTRAGNQPQHF. The CDR3 bases are TGTGCCAGTAGCGCACGGACCAGGGCGGGCAATCAGCCCCAGCATTTT.

This clonotype appeared many times. The rearrangement joins TRBV7-9 to TRBJ2-7; TRBD2 agrees at 11 bases. Germline-derived CDR1 and CDR2 are SEHNR and FQNEAQ (reference sequence). This CDR3 region has 18 residues. J gave up 0 bases and V 1 base, and 8 bases lay outside the gene matches. CDR3 nucleotides: TGTGCCAGCAGCTTAGGAGGGACTAGCGGTGCAAGCTCCTACGAGCAGTACTTC. Protein sequence: CASSLGGTSGASSYEQYF.

In its sample, this clonotype was seen many times. The chain carries TRBV12-5 and TRBJ1-1; D possibly corresponds to TRBD1 (5 bases). CDR1 and CDR2 (germline): LGHNT, FRNRAP. This CDR3 is 15 amino acids long. V lost 7 bases and J 4 bases, leaving 19 bases between the germline ends. The CDR3 DNA reads as TGTGCTAGTGACCCTCCATGGGGGAAAGGCACTGAAGCTTTCTTT. Residues: CASDPPWGKGTEAFF.

This clonotype was observed a few times. The chain recombines TRBV6-5 with TRBJ1-6; perhaps TRBD1 as D (5 bases). The CDR3 loop spans 14 amino acids. V lost 5 bases to trimming and J lost 5 bases, with 10 bases between them. The germline V gene encodes CDR1 MNHEY and CDR2 SVGAGI. The CDR3 DNA reads TGTGCCAGCAGTCGACAGACCAATAATTCACCCCTCCACTTT. Its translation: CASSRQTNNSPLHF.

In this sample, this clonotype turned up many times. The chain combines TRBV28 with TRBJ1-3; D not certain. CDR3 length: 15 amino acids. Germline CDR1 is MDHEN and CDR2 is SYDVKM. Trimming shortened V by 3 bases and J by 0 bases, and 9 bases separated the two germline ends. The CDR3 nucleotides are TGTGCCAGCAGTTTTGACGGATACTCTGGAAACACCATATATTTT. Its translation is CASSFDGYSGNTIYF. The whole variable domain, filled in from reference TRBV28 and TRBJ1-3, reads DVKVTQSSRYLVKRTGEKVFLECVQDMDHENMFWYRQDPGLGLRLIYFSYDVKMKEKGDIPEGYSVSREKKERFSLILESASTNQTSMYLCASSFDGYSGNTIYFGEGSWLTVV.

About this clonotype: This may stem from a read error, because a much larger clone lies one nucleotide away. The chain has TRBV5-1 and TRBJ2-7, with a possible D match to TRBD2 (5 bases). The germline V and J ends were trimmed by 4 bases and 2 bases, with 16 bases remaining between them. The CDR3 runs to 15 residues. In germline, CDR1 is SGHRS, CDR2 YFSETQ. The CDR3 here is CASSPTGPGTYEQYF. The CDR3 region has the DNA TGCGCCAGCAGCCCCACGGGCCCGGGGACCTACGAGCAGTACTTC.

This clonotype has at least ten counts. The chain joins TRBV7-2 to TRBJ2-2; 9 bases are a match to TRBD2. Per the germline V gene, CDR1 is SGHTA and CDR2 is FQGNSA. J was trimmed by 1 base and V by 2 bases; bases with no gene match: 8. There are 18 residues in the CDR3. CDR3 coding DNA: TGTGCCAGCAGCTTAAAACCAGCGGGAGGACTGAACACCGGGGAGCTGTTTTTT. Its translation is CASSLKPAGGLNTGELFF.

The CDR3 reads CSASPSGNNEQYF. DNA of the CDR3: TGCAGTGCGAGCCCTAGCGGGAACAACGAGCAGTACTTC. The chain combines TRBV20-1 with TRBJ2-7, with TRBD2 matching 9 bases. CDR1 is DFQATT and CDR2 is SNEGSKA in the germline V gene (reference sequence). CDR3 size: 13 residues. V shed 6 bases and J 5 bases; nucleotides not matched to a gene: 8.

This clonotype was counted at least ten times. The chain's CDR3 is CASSGQPQETQYF. The CDR3 DNA is TGTGCCAGCAGCGGACAGCCTCAAGAGACCCAGTACTTC. This rearrangement joins TRBV2 to TRBJ2-5, with TRBD1 as a possible D gene (6 bases). V lost 6 bases to trimming and J lost 2 bases, with 10 bases between them. Germline V gives CDR1 SNHLY, CDR2 FYNNEI. This CDR3 has 13 residues.

This clonotype was detected many times. CDR3 nucleotides: TGTGCCAGCAGTCATACTTGGGGTTATAATGAAAAACTGTTTTTT. Translated: CASSHTWGYNEKLFF. The genes are TRBV5-6 and TRBJ1-4; D gene uncertain. The V end lost 5 bases, the J end lost 4 bases, and 15 bases lay between the germline ends. Per the germline V gene, CDR1 is SGHDT and CDR2 is YYEEEE. The CDR3 extends over 15 amino acids.

This clonotype was recorded many times. The chain carries TRBV29-1 and TRBJ1-2; D remains unclear. The CDR3 contains 13 residues. CDR1 is SQVTM, CDR2 ANQGSEA, per germline. Trimming pared 6 bases from V and 4 bases from J, leaving 15 bases between. DNA of the CDR3: TGCAGCGTAAATCGGCAGACCCTCTATGGCTACACCTTC. Translation: CSVNRQTLYGYTF.

A remark on this clonotype: A single base separates this from a much larger clone, so it may be a read error. The chain has TRBV6-8 and TRBJ2-1; tentatively, D is TRBD1 (5 bases). The CDR3 covers 14 residues. The germline V gene has CDR1 MNHGY and CDR2 SAAAGT. CDR3 in DNA: TGTGGCAGCAGGGAACGAAAATCGGAACCCTCATGGTTCTTC. This codes for CGSRERKSEPSWFF.

This clonotype occurred a few times. This sequence joins TRBV30 and TRBJ1-1; D gene uncertain. The germline gives CDR1 GTSNPN, CDR2 SVGIG (reference sequence). Trimming shortened V by 2 bases and J by 9 bases, and 10 bases separated the two germline ends. The CDR3 length is 11 residues. This CDR3 is CAWSRTDQAFF. CDR3 in DNA: TGTGCCTGGAGTCGCACAGATCAAGCTTTCTTT.

This clonotype has at least ten counts. Written as DNA, the CDR3 is TGTGCCAGCAGTTACTCTGGTCGCAGGTTCGGGGCCAACGTCCTGACTTTC. Its translation: CASSYSGRRFGANVLTF. The V and J genes are TRBV6-6 and TRBJ2-6; D unresolved. V lost 0 bases to trimming and J lost 4 bases, with 13 bases between them. This CDR3 spans 17 amino acids. Germline V gene lookup returns CDR1 MNHNY and CDR2 SVGAGI (reference sequence).

This clonotype has ten or more counts. The chain joins TRBV7-9 to TRBJ2-1; 7 bases are shared with TRBD2. The CDR3 has 14 residues. Germline CDR1 reads SEHNR; CDR2 reads FQNEAQ (reference sequence). The trim removed 2 bases at V and 4 bases at J, leaving 2 bases unmatched. CDR3 sequence: CASSLTSEYNEQFF. CDR3 DNA: TGTGCCAGCAGCTTAACTAGCGAATACAATGAGCAGTTCTTC. Full variable domain (outside the CDR3, taken from reference TRBV7-9 and TRBJ2-1): DTGVSQNPRHKITKRGQNVTFRCDPISEHNRLYWYRQTLGQGPEFLTYFQNEAQLEKSRLLSDRFSAERPKGSFSTLEIQRTEQGDSAMYLCASSLTSEYNEQFFGPGTRLTVL.